Sequencing of this TCR beta chain was carried out in a study of shared clonotypes between healthy human individuals. The V end lost 6 bases, the J end lost 3 bases, and 15 bases lay between the germline ends. This CDR3 spans 15 amino acids. Germline CDR1 reads MDHEN; CDR2 reads SYDVKM. The repertoire was sequenced with immunoSEQ multiplex PCR; TCRdb's copy has only in-frame clones and lacks some. Among over 2,000,000 clones listed, about 94% were seen once. Naive CD8 isolation took CD45RO-negative cells positively selected for CCR7 and excluded terminally differentiated effector memory CD45RA+ cells. Healthy adults negative for HIV, lacking recent acute infections or vaccinations, served as donors. Among the donors, all were Caucasian adults who lived in Nashville, Tennessee.

The sequenced sample was naive CD8+ T cells from PBMCs. The source of this sequence is a man aged 18 to 29 in good health. Some clones in this sample may be carry-over from other donors' samples. The chain combines TRBV28 with TRBJ2-1; the D gene is possibly TRBD1 (6 bases). The CDR3 is CASRPTDRSYNEQFF. For the CDR3, the DNA is TGTGCCAGCAGACCAACTGACAGGAGCTACAATGAGCAGTTCTTC.